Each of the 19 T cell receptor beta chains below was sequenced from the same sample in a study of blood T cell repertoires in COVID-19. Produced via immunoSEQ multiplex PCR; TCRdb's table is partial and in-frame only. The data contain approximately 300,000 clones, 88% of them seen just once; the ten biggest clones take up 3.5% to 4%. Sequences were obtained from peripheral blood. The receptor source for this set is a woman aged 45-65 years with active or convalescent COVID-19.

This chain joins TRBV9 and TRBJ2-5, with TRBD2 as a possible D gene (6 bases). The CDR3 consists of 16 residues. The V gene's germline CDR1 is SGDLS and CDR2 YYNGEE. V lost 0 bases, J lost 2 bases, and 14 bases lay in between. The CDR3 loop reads CASSVGGGAGQETQYF. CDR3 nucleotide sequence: TGTGCCAGCAGCGTAGGGGGCGGGGCGGGACAAGAGACCCAGTACTTC.

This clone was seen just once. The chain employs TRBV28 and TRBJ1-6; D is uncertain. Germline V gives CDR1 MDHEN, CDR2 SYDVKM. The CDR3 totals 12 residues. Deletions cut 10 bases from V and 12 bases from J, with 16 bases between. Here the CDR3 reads CATRPEWRPLHF. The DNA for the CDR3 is TGTGCCACGCGGCCCGAGTGGCGACCCCTCCACTTT.

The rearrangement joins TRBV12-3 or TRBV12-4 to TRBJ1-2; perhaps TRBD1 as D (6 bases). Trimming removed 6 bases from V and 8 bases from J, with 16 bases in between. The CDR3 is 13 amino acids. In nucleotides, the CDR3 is TGTGCCAGCAGACCCGGGACACTCGGAGGCTACACCTTC. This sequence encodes CASRPGTLGGYTF.

The CDR3 DNA sequence: TGTGCCTGGAGACAGTATAATTCACCCCTCCACTTT. Translated: CAWRQYNSPLHF. V usage is TRBV30 and J usage is TRBJ1-6; D gene unclear. Germline V gene data show CDR1 as GTSNPN and CDR2 as SVGIG (reference sequence). The germline V and J ends were trimmed by 3 bases and 4 bases, with 4 bases remaining between them. The CDR3 consists of 12 residues.

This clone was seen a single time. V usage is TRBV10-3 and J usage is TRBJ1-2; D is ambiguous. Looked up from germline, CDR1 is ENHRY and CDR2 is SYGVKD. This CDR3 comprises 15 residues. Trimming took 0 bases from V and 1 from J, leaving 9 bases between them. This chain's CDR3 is CAISESGRVNYGYTF. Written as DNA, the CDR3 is TGTGCCATCAGTGAGTCAGGCCGGGTTAACTATGGCTACACCTTC.

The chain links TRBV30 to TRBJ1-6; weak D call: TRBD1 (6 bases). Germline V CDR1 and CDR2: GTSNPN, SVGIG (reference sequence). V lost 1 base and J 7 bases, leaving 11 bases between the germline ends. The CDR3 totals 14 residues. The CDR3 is CAWSGGQRNSPLHF. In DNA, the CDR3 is TGTGCCTGGAGTGGCGGACAGAGAAATTCACCCCTCCACTTT. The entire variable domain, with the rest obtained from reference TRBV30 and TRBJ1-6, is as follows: SQTIHQWPATLVQPVGSPLSLECTVEGTSNPNLYWYRQAAGRGLQLLFYSVGIGQISSEVPQNLSASRPQDRQFILSSKKLLLSDSGFYLCAWSGGQRNSPLHFGNGTRLTVT.

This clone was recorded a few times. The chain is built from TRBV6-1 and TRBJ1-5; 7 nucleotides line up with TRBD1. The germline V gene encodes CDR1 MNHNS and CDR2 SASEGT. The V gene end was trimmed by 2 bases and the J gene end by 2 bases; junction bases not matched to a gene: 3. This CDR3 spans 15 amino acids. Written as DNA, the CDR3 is TGTGCCAGCAGTGAACTAGGACAGGGCAATCAGCCCCAGCATTTT. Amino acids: CASSELGQGNQPQHF.

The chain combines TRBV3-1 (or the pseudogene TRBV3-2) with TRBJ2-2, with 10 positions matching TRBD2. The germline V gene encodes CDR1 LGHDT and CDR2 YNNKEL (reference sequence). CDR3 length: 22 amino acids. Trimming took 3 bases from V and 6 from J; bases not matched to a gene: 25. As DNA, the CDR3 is TGTGCCAGCAGCCAGTCATTAGGGCTAGCGGGGGCCCGGCACCGGAGAGCCGGGGAGCTGTTTTTT. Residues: CASSQSLGLAGARHRRAGELFF.

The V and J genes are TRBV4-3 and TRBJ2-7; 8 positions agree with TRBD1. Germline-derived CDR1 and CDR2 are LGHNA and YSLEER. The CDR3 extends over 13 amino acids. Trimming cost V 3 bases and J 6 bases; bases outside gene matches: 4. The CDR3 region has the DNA TGCGCCAGCAGCCAGGTACAGGGGGTCGAGCAGTACTTC. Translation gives CASSQVQGVEQYF.

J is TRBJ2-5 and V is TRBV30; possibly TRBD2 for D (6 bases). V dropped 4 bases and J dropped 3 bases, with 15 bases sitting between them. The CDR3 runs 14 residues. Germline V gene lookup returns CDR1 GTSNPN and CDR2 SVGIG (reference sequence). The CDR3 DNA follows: TGTGCCTGGACAGCAAGGGTAGCGGAAGAGACCCAGTACTTC. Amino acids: CAWTARVAEETQYF.

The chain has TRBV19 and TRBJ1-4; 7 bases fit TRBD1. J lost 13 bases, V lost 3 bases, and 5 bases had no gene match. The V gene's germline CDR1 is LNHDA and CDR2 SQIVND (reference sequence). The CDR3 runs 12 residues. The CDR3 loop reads CASSIPGQILFF. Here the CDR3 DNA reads TGTGCCAGTAGTATCCCGGGACAGATACTGTTTTTT. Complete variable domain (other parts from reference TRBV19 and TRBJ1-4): DGGITQSPKYLFRKEGQNVTLSCEQNLNHDAMYWYRQDPGQGLRLIYYSQIVNDFQKGDIAEGYSVSREKKESFPLTVTSAQKNPTAFYLCASSIPGQILFFGSGTQLSVL.

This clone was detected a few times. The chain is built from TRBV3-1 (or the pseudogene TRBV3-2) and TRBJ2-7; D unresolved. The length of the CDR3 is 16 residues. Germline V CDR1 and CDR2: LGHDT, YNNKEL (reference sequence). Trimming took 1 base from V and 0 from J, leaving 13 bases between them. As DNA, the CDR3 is TGTGCCAGCAGCCAAGCTTTTACAGTTATCTCCTACGAGCAGTACTTC. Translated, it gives CASSQAFTVISYEQYF.

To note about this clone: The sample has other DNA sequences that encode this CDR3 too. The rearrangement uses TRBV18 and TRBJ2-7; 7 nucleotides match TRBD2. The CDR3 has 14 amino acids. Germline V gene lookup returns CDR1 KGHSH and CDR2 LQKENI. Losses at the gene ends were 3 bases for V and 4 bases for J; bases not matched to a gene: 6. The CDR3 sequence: CASSPGLADYEQYF. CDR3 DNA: TGTGCCAGCTCACCGGGGCTAGCGGATTACGAGCAGTACTTC.

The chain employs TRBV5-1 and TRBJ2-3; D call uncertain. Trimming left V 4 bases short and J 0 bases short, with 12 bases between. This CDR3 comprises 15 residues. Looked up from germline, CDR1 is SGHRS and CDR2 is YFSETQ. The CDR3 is CASSLMAASTDTQYF. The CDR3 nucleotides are TGCGCCAGCAGCCTTATGGCGGCTAGCACAGATACGCAGTATTTT.

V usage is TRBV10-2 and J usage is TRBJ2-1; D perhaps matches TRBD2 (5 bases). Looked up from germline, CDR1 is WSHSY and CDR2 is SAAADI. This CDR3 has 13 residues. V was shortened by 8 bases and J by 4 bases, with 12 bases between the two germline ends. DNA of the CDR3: TGCGCCAGCCGGGATTCTACATACAATGAGCAGTTCTTC. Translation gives CASRDSTYNEQFF.

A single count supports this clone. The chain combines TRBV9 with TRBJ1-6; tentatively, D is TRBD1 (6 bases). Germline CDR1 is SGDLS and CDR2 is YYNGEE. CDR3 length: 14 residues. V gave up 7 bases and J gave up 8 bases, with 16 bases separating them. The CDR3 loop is CASGGQRRDSPLHF. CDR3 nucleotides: TGTGCCAGCGGGGGCCAGAGAAGGGATTCACCCCTCCACTTT.

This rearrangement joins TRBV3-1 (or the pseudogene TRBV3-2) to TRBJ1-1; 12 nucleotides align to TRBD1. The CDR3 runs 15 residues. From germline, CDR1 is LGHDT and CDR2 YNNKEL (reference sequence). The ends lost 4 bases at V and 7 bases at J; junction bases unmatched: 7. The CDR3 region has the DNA TGTGCCAGCAGCCGCGGGGGACAGGGGGCGATTGAAGCTTTCTTT. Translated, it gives CASSRGGQGAIEAFF.

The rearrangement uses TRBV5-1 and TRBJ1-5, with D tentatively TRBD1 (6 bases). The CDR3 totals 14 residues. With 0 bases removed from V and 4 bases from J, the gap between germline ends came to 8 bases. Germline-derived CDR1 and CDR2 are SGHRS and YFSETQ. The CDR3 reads CASSLGTENQPQHF. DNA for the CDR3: TGCGCCAGCAGCTTGGGGACAGAAAATCAGCCCCAGCATTTT.

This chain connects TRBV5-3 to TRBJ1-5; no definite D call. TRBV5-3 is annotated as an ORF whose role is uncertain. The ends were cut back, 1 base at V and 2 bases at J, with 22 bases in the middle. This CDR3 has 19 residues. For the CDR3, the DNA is TGTGCCAGAAGCTTGTATTCTTTTAAGGGCCGGGAGGGCAATCAGCCCCAGCATTTT. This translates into CARSLYSFKGREGNQPQHF.